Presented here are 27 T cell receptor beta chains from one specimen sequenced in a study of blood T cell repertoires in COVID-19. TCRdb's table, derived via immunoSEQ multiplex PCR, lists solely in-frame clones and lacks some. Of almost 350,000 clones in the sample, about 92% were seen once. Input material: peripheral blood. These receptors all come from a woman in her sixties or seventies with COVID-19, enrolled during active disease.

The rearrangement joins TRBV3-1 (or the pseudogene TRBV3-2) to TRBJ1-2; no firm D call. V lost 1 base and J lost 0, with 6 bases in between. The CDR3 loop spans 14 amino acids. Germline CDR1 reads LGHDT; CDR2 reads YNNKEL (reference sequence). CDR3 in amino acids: CASSQGLANYGYTF. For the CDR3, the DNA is TGTGCCAGCAGCCAAGGGCTAGCTAACTATGGCTACACCTTC.

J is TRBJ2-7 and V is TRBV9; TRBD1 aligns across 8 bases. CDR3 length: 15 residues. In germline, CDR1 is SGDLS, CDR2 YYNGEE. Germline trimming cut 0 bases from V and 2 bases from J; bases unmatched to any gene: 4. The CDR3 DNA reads TGTGCCAGCAGCGTAGATGCAGGGGGCACCTACGAGCAGTACTTC. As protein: CASSVDAGGTYEQYF.

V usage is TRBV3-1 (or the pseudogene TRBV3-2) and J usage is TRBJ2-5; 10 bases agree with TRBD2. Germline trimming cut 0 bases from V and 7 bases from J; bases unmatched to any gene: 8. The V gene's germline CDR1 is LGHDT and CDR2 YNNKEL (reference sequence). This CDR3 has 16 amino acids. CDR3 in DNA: TGTGCCAGCAGCCAAGATATGAGCGGGGGGGCTGGGACCCAGTACTTC. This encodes CASSQDMSGGAGTQYF.

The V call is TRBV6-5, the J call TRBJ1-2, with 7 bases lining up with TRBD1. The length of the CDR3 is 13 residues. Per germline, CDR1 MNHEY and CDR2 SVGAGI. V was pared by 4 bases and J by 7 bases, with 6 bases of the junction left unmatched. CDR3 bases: TGTGCCAGCAGTTCGTACAGGGGTGGTGGCTACACCTTC. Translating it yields CASSSYRGGGYTF.

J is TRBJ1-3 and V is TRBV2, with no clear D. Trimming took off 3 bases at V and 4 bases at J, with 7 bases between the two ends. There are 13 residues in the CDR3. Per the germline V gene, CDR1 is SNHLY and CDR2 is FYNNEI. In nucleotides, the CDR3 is TGTGCCAGCAGTGAGTCGGAGGGAAACACCATATATTTT. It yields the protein CASSESEGNTIYF.

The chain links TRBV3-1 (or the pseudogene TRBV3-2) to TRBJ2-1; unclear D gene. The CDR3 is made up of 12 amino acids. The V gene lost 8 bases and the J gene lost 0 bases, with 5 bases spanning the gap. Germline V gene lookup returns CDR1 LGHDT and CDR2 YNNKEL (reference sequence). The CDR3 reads CASGSSYNEQFF. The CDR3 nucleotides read TGTGCCAGCGGCAGCTCCTACAATGAGCAGTTCTTC.

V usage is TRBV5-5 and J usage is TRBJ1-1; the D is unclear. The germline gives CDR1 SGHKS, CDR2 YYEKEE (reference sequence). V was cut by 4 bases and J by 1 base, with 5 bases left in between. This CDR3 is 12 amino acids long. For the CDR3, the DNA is TGTGCCAGCAGCCGGGGGAACACTGAAGCTTTCTTT. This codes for CASSRGNTEAFF.

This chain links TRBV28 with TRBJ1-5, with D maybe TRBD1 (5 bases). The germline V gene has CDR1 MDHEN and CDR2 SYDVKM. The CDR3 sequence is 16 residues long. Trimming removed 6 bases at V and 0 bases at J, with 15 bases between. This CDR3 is CASRLSQGYSNQPQHF. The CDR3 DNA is TGTGCCAGCAGGCTATCCCAGGGATATAGCAATCAGCCCCAGCATTTT.

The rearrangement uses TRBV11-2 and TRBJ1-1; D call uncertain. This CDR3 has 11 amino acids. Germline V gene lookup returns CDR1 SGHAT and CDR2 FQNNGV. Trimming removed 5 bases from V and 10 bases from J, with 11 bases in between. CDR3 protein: CASSGGLTAFF. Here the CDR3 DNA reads TGTGCCAGCAGCGGCGGGCTTACAGCTTTCTTT.

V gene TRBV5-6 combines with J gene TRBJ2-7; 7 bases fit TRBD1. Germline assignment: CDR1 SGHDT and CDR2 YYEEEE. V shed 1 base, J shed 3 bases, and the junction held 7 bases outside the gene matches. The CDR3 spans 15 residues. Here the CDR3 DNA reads TGTGCCAGCAGCTTGCTAGGACAGGCCCTCTACGAGCAGTACTTC. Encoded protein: CASSLLGQALYEQYF.

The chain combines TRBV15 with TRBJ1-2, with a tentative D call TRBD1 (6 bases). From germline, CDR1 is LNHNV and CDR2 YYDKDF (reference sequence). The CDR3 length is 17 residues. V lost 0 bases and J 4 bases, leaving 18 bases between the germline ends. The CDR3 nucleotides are TGTGCCACCAGCAGAGATTACAGGGAAGCGCACGGCTATGGCTACACCTTC. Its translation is CATSRDYREAHGYGYTF.

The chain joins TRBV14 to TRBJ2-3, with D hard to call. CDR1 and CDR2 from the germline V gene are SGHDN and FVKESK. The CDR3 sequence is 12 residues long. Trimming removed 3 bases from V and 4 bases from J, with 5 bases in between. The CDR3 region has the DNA TGTGCCAGCAGCCAGGGCGCAGATACGCAGTATTTT. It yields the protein CASSQGADTQYF.

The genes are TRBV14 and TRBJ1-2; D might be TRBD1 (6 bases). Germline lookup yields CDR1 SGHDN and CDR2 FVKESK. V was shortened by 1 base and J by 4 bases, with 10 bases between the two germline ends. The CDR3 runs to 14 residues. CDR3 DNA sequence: TGTGCCAGCAGCCAAGCAGGGGTCACCTATGGCTACACCTTC. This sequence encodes CASSQAGVTYGYTF.

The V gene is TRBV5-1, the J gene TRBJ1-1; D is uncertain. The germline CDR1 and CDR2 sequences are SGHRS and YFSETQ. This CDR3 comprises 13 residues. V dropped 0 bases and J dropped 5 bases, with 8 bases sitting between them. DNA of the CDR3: TGCGCCAGCAGCTTGGGGAGCGCTACTGAAGCTTTCTTT. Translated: CASSLGSATEAFF. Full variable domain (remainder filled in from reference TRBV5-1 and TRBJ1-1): KAGVTQTPRYLIKTRGQQVTLSCSPISGHRSVSWYQQTPGQGLQFLFEYFSETQRNKGNFPGRFSGRQFSNSRSEMNVSTLELGDSALYLCASSLGSATEAFFGQGTRLTVV.

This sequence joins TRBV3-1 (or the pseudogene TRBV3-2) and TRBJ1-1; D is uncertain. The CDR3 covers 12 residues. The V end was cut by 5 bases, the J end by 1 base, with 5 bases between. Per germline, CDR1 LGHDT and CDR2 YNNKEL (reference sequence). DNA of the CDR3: TGTGCCAGCAGCTCAGGGAACACTGAAGCTTTCTTT. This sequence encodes CASSSGNTEAFF.

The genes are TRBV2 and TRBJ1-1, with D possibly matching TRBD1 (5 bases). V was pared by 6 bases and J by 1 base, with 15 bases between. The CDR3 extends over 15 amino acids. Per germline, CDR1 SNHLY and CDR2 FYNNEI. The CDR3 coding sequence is TGTGCCAGCAGGTTACAGGCGTCGAGGAACACTGAAGCTTTCTTT. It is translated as CASRLQASRNTEAFF.

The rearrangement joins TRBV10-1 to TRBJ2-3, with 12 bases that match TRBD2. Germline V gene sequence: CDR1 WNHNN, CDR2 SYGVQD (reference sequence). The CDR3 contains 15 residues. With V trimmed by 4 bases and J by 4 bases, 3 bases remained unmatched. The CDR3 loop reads CASSGASGGADTQYF. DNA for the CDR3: TGCGCCAGCAGTGGGGCTAGCGGGGGGGCAGATACGCAGTATTTT.

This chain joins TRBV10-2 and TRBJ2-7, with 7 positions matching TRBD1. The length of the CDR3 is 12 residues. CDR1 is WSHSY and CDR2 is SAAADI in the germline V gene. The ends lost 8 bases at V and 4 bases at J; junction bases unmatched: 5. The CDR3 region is CASGQVGYEQYF. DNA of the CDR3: TGCGCCAGCGGACAGGTCGGGTACGAGCAGTACTTC.

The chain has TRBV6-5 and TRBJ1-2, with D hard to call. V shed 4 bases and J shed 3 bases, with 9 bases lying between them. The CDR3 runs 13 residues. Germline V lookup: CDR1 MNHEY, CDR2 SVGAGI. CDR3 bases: TGTGCCAGCAGTTCCCCGGTCGACTATGGCTACACCTTC. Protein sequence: CASSSPVDYGYTF.

DNA for the CDR3: TGTGCCAGCGGTCACAATAGCAATCAGCCCCAGCATTTT. Its translation: CASGHNSNQPQHF. The chain has TRBV7-9 and TRBJ1-5; D is unclear. Trimming removed 8 bases at V and 0 bases at J, with 8 bases between. The germline gives CDR1 SEHNR, CDR2 FQNEAQ (reference sequence). The CDR3 is made up of 13 amino acids.

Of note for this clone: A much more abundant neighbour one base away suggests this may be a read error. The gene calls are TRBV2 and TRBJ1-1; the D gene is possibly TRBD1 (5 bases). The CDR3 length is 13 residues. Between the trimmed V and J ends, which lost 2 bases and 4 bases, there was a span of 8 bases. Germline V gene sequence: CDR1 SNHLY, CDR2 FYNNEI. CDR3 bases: TGTGCCAGCAGTGAACAGGGTGTCACTGAAGCTTTCTTT. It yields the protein CASSEQGVTEAFF.

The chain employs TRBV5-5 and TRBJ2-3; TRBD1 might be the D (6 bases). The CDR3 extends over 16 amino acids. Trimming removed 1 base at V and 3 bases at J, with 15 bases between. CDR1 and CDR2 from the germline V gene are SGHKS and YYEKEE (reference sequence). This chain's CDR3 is CASSLNSGGVTDTQYF. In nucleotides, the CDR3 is TGTGCCAGCAGCTTGAACTCTGGGGGCGTAACAGATACGCAGTATTTT.

For the CDR3, the DNA is TGTGCCAGCAGCGATGAGCGGGGAAACAGGAGAGAGACCCAGTACTTC. Its translation: CASSDERGNRRETQYF. The genes are TRBV11-1 and TRBJ2-5; 7 bases align to TRBD2. Germline lookup yields CDR1 SGHAT and CDR2 FQDESV (reference sequence). The CDR3 sequence is 16 residues long. Germline trimming cut 5 bases from V and 4 bases from J; bases unmatched to any gene: 13.

The CDR3 sequence is CASSPGPAGGEQFF. In nucleotides, the CDR3 is TGTGCCAGCAGCCCGGGTCCAGCGGGGGGTGAGCAGTTCTTC. V is TRBV7-2 and J is TRBJ2-1; 9 nucleotides line up with TRBD2. Trimming at V came to 5 bases and at J to 9 bases, leaving 8 bases not matched to a gene. The V gene's germline CDR1 is SGHTA and CDR2 FQGNSA. The CDR3 totals 14 residues. The variable domain in full, completed from reference TRBV7-2 and TRBJ2-1, reads GAGVSQSPSNKVTEKGKDVELRCDPISGHTALYWYRQSLGQGLEFLIYFQGNSAPDKSGLPSDRFSAERTGGSVSTLTIQRTQQEDSAVYLCASSPGPAGGEQFFGPGTRLTVL.

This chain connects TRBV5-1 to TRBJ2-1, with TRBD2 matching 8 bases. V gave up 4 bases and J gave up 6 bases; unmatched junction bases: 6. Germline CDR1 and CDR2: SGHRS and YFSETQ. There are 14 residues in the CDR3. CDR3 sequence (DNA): TGCGCCAGCAGCCGGGAGGGGAGTATCAATGAGCAGTTCTTC. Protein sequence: CASSREGSINEQFF.

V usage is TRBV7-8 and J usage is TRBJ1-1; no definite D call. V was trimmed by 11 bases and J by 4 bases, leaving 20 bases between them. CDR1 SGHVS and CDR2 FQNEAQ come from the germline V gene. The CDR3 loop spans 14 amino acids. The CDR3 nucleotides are TGTGCCTCCGTGGTCTTCGGGGTGACCACTGAAGCTTTCTTT. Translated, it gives CASVVFGVTTEAFF. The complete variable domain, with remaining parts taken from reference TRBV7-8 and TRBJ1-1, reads GAGVSQSPRYKVAKRGQDVALRCDPISGHVSLFWYQQALGQGPEFLTYFQNEAQLDKSGLPSDRFFAERPEGSVSTLKIQRTQQEDSAVYLCASVVFGVTTEAFFGQGTRLTVV.

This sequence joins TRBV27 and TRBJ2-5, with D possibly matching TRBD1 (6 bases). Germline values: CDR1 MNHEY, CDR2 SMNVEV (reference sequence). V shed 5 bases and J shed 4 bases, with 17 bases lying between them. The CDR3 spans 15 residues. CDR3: CASSTFLRGSETQYF. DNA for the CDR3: TGTGCCAGCAGTACTTTCCTCAGGGGCTCAGAGACCCAGTACTTC.